This TCR beta chain is drawn from a study of blood T cell repertoires in COVID-19. Study in general: There were acute and convalescent COVID-19 samples, and they came from the United States, Italy and Spain.

Some clones are missing from TCRdb's copy, which holds only in-frame ones; the method was immunoSEQ multiplex PCR. Seen here are about 130,000 clones, 70% to 90% observed once, and the top ten hold 9.5% to 15%. The receptor was derived from a human donor in a cohort sampled during active COVID-19. The source material was peripheral blood.

CDR3 region: CASSRGQGSGNTIYF. In nucleotides, the CDR3 is TGTGCCAGCTCCCGCGGACAGGGGTCTGGAAACACCATATATTTT. The chain recombines TRBV18 with TRBJ1-3; 9 positions agree with TRBD1. There are 15 residues in the CDR3. The V and J ends lost 6 bases and 1 base, in that order; junction bases with no gene match: 4. Germline values: CDR1 KGHSH, CDR2 LQKENI.